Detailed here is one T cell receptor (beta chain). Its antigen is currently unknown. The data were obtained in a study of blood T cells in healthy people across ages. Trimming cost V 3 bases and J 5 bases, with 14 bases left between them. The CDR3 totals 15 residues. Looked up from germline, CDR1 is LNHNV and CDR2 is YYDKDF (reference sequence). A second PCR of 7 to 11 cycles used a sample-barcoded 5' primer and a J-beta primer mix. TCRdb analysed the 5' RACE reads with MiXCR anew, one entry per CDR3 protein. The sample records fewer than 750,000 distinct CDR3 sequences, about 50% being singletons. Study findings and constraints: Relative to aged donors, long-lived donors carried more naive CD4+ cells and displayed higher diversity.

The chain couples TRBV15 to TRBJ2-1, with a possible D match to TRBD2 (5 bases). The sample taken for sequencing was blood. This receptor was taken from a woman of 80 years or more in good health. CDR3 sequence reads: CATSSGLLGNNEQFF. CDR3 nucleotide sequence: TGTGCCACCAGCAGCGGACTTTTGGGTAACAATGAGCAGTTCTTC. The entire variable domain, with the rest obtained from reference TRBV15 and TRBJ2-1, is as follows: DAMVIQNPRYQVTQFGKPVTLSCSQTLNHNVMYWYQQKSSQAPKLLFHYYDKDFNNEADTPDNFQSRRPNTSFCFLDIRSPGLGDTAMYLCATSSGLLGNNEQFFGPGTRLTVL.